The sequence of this TCR beta chain was determined in a study of T cell responses to AZD1222 COVID-19 vaccine. Study results and caveats: White British ancestry dominated among donors, who included more females, and clonal diversity was possibly underestimated. Just 5 or 6 AZD1222 recipients tested seropositive at baseline.

Repertoires were generated with immunoSEQ multiplex PCR, while TCRdb's copy carries only in-frame clones and drops some. The data contain approximately 120,000 clones, 93% of them singletons. This clone appeared once. Its antigen is unknown. Material: peripheral blood, obtained on day 0 of AZD1222 vaccination. The source of this sequence is an adult in good health.

This chain's CDR3 is CASSVAVTGPYEQYF. The CDR3 bases are TGTGCCAGCAGCGTAGCGGTAACAGGGCCCTACGAGCAGTACTTC. This chain joins TRBV9 and TRBJ2-7; D is possibly TRBD1 (6 bases). Trimming pared 0 bases from V and 2 bases from J, leaving 12 bases between. CDR1 and CDR2 (germline): SGDLS, YYNGEE. The CDR3 is made up of 15 amino acids.